The T cell receptor (beta chain) under discussion was sequenced for a study of blood T cells in healthy people across ages. Through a sample-barcoded 5' primer and a J-beta primer mix, a second PCR was run for roughly 7 to 11 cycles. MiXCR was run by TCRdb on the 5' RACE reads, yielding one entry per CDR3 protein. In the table there are under 2 million distinct CDR3 sequences, around 35% of which are singletons. With 3 bases clipped from V and 4 bases from J, the junction kept 3 bases outside the gene matches. The CDR3 is made up of 14 amino acids. Germline V lookup: CDR1 LNHNV, CDR2 YYDKDF (reference sequence).

The sequenced sample consisted of blood. The chain uses TRBV15 and TRBJ2-5, with TRBD2 matching 9 bases. The source is a woman aged 25 to 39 in good health. This CDR3 reads CATSSSGGRETQYF. Here the CDR3 DNA reads TGTGCCACCAGCAGTAGCGGGGGCAGAGAGACCCAGTACTTC.